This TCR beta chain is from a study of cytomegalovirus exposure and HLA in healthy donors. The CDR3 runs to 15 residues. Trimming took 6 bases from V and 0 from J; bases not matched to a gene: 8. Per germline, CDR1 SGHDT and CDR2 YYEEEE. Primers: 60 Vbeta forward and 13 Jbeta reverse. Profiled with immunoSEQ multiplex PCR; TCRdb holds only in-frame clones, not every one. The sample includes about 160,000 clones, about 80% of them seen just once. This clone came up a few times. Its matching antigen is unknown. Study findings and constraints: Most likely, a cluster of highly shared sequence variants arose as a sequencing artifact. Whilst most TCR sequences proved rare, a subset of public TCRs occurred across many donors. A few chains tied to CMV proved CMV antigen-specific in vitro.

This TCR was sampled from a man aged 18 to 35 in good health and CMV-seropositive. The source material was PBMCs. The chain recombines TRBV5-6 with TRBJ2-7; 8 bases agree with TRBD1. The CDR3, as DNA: TGTGCCAGCACCCCGGGACAGGTTAGCTCCTACGAGCAGTACTTC. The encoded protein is CASTPGQVSSYEQYF. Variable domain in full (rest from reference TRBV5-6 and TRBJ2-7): DAGVTQSPTHLIKTRGQQVTLRCSPKSGHDTVSWYQQALGQGPQFIFQYYEEEERQRGNFPDRFSGHQFPNYSSELNVNALLLGDSALYLCASTPGQVSSYEQYFGPGTRLTVT.